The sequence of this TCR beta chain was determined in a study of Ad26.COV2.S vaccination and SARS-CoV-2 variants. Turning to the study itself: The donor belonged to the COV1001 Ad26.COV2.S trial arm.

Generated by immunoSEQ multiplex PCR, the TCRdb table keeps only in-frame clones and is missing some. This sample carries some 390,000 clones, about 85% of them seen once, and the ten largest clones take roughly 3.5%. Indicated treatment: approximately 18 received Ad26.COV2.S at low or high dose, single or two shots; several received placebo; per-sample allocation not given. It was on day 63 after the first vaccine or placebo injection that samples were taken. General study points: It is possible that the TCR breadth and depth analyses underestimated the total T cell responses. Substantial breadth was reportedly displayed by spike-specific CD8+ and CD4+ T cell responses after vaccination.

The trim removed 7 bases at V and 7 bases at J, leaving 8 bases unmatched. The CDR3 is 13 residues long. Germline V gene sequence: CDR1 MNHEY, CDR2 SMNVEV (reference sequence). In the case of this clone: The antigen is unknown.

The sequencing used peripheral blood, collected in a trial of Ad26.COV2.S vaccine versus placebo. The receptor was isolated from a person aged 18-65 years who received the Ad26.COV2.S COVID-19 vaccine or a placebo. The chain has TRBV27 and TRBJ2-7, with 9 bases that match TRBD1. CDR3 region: CASKPGTGIEQYF. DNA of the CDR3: TGTGCCAGCAAACCCGGGACAGGGATTGAGCAGTACTTC.